The 5 T cell receptor beta chains below come from one sample, sequenced in a study of blood T cell repertoires in COVID-19. The protocol was immunoSEQ multiplex PCR, while the TCRdb copy is restricted to in-frame clones and leaves out a portion. The sample includes about 160,000 clones, 82% of them seen just once. The sample was peripheral blood. All receptors come from a woman of 80 years or more with acute or convalescent COVID-19.

The CDR3 nucleotides read TGTGCCAGCCAGGGGCGAAACTATGGCTACACCTTC. Translation gives CASQGRNYGYTF. The chain is built from TRBV19 and TRBJ1-2; possibly TRBD1 for D (6 bases). Between the trimmed V and J ends, which lost 9 bases and 2 bases, there was a span of 10 bases. The CDR3 runs 12 residues. Germline CDR1 is LNHDA and CDR2 is SQIVND (reference sequence).

The rearrangement joins TRBV4-1 to TRBJ1-5; 10 nucleotides line up with TRBD1. This CDR3 has 14 amino acids. Germline V lookup: CDR1 MGHRA, CDR2 YSYEKL. The V gene end was trimmed by 5 bases and the J gene end by 7 bases; junction bases not matched to a gene: 5. For the CDR3, the DNA is TGCGCCAGCAGCTCAGACAGGGGGCGGCAGCCCCAGCATTTT. It specifies CASSSDRGRQPQHF.

The sample holds one count of this clone. The chain couples TRBV5-1 to TRBJ1-1; 9 nucleotides line up with TRBD1. Trimming removed 4 bases from V and 3 bases from J; junction bases left unmatched: 4. This CDR3 region has 14 residues. From germline, CDR1 is SGHRS and CDR2 YFSETQ. The CDR3 protein is CASSGGTGYTEAFF. The DNA of the CDR3 is TGCGCCAGCAGCGGCGGGACAGGGTACACTGAAGCTTTCTTT.

The chain recombines TRBV18 with TRBJ1-1; TRBD1 is a possible D gene (5 bases). In germline, CDR1 is KGHSH, CDR2 LQKENI. V was shortened by 2 bases and J by 7 bases, with 8 bases between the two germline ends. The CDR3 spans 12 residues. The CDR3 sequence: CASSPAGIEAFF. The CDR3 coding sequence is TGTGCCAGCTCACCAGCAGGGATTGAAGCTTTCTTT.

This chain uses TRBV7-2 with TRBJ2-7, with D perhaps matching TRBD2 (5 bases). V lost 3 bases, J lost 3 bases, and 15 bases lay in between. Germline V lookup: CDR1 SGHTA, CDR2 FQGNSA. The length of the CDR3 is 15 residues. The CDR3 DNA sequence: TGTGCCAGCAGCTTGGGGTCGGGCGCGGGCTACGAGCAGTACTTC. Protein product: CASSLGSGAGYEQYF.